Here is one TCR beta chain with its context. The data were produced by immunoSEQ multiplex PCR, yet TCRdb's version contains in-frame clones alone and is incomplete. Among about 250,000 clones listed, approximately 85% were seen once. The data were taken from a study of blood T cell repertoires in COVID-19. Turning to the study itself: Material from acute and convalescent COVID-19 was sourced from the United States, Italy and Spain.

Trimming left V 2 bases short and J 2 bases short, with 7 bases between. CDR3 length: 13 amino acids. Germline V lookup: CDR1 SGHRS, CDR2 YFSETQ. Sequencing was carried out using peripheral blood. This TCR came from a human donor with COVID-19, enrolled during active disease. The donor label of this sample is uncertain. The V call is TRBV5-1, the J call TRBJ2-5, with no clear D. CDR3 protein: CASSLAIQETQYF. CDR3 DNA: TGCGCCAGCAGCTTAGCGATACAAGAGACCCAGTACTTC.